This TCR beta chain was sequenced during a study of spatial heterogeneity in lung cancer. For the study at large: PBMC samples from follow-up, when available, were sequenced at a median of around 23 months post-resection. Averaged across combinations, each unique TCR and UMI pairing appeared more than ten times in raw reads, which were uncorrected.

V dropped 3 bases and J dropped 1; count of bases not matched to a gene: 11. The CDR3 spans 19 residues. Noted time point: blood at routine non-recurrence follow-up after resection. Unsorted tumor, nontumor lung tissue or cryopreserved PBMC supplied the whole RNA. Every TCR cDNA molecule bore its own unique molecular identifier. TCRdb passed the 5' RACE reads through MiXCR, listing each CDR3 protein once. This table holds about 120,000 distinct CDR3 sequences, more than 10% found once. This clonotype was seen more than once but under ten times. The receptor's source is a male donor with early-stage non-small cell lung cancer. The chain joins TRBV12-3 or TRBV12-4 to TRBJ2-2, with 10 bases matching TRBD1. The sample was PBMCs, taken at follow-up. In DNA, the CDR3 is TGTGCCAGCAGTTTTTCGACAGGGGGCCTACTTCTGAACACCGGGGAGCTGTTTTTT. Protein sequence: CASSFSTGGLLLNTGELFF.